A selection of T cell receptor beta chains follows, all from one sample in a study of beta chain features in type 1 diabetes. Only in-frame clones appear in the TCRdb table, and some are missing; sequencing was by immunoSEQ multiplex PCR. Seen here are fewer than 550,000 clones, about 10% observed once, and the top ten hold approximately 0.05%. Sequenced material: naive CD4+ T cells from blood. The receptors derive from a woman between 18 and 29 years old in good health. The CDR3 runs from the conserved cysteine through the conserved F or W. A D gene is named only where the DNA matches it firmly. Clone size is given for some rows only: seen once, a few or many times, or a class if the clone is expanded.

j_call d_call v_call clone_size cdr3_nt cdr3_aa
TRBJ2-2 . TRBV27 few TGTGCCAGCACCTCGCCGCGGGCTAAAAACACCGGGGAGCTGTTTTTT CASTSPRAKNTGELFF
TRBJ2-1 . TRBV2 few TGTGCCAGCAGCTTAGAGACAGGCACCAATGAGCAGTTCTTC CASSLETGTNEQFF
TRBJ2-3 TRBD2 TRBV7-9 few TGTGCCAGCAGCTTAAGCGGGAGTTCAGATACGCAGTATTTT CASSLSGSSDTQYF
TRBJ1-3 . TRBV30 few TGTGCCTGGAATCGGGGATCTGGAAACACCATATATTTT CAWNRGSGNTIYF
TRBJ2-3 . TRBV29-1 . TGCAGCGTTGTATCCGCACATACGCAGTATTTT CSVVSAHTQYF
TRBJ2-5 . TRBV7-7 . TGTGCCAGCAGCTCTGGGGGAGCCTCAGAGACCCAGTACTTC CASSSGGASETQYF
TRBJ2-3 . TRBV7-3 few TGTGCCAGCAGCTTCGGGGCCAGCACAGATACGCAGTATTTT CASSFGASTDTQYF
TRBJ2-7 . TRBV14 few TGTGCCAGCAGCCAAGATGGGGGGTACTCCACAGAGCAGTACTTC CASSQDGGYSTEQYF
TRBJ1-5 . TRBV27 . TGTGCCAGCAGTCTCAGGGACGGTAGCAATCAGCCCCAGCATTTT CASSLRDGSNQPQHF
TRBJ1-4 . TRBV4-3 few TGCGCCAGCAGCCAAGATTCCCACCTCAATAATGAAAAACTGTTTTTT CASSQDSHLNNEKLFF
TRBJ1-5 . TRBV30 . TGTGCCTGGAGTACGGGAAGGTCTAATAGCAATCAGCCCCAGCATTTT CAWSTGRSNSNQPQHF
TRBJ2-2 . TRBV7-3 . TGTGCCAGCAGCGACCAGCCGTCCCTGGCCGGGGAGCTGTTTTTT CASSDQPSLAGELFF
TRBJ2-1 . TRBV10-3 . TGTGCCATCAGTGTAATGGTCGTTGGGGTTTTCAATGAGCAGTTCTTC CAISVMVVGVFNEQFF
TRBJ2-3 . TRBV6-4 . TGTGCCAGCAGTGAGCGGATCAACACAGATACGCAGTATTTT CASSERINTDTQYF
TRBJ2-3 TRBD2 TRBV5-4 few TGTGCCAGCGGCCAAATTAGCGGGAGGGCGGATACGCAGTATTTT CASGQISGRADTQYF
TRBJ2-5 . TRBV29-1 few TGCAGCGTTGAAGGGGGGGCAGGTGGAGAGACCCAGTACTTC CSVEGGAGGETQYF
TRBJ2-1 TRBD1 TRBV7-9 . TGTGCCAGCAGCTTAGAGCTGGGCGGGGGACAGGGGAATTTCTTC CASSLELGGGQGNFF
TRBJ2-1 . TRBV14 few TGTGCCAGCAGCCCCCGTGGGTGGGATTACAATGAGCAGTTCTTC CASSPRGWDYNEQFF
TRBJ2-7 TRBD2 TRBV4-1 . TGCGCCAGCAGACCGAGGGTAGCGGGAGTCTACGAGCAGTACTTC CASRPRVAGVYEQYF
TRBJ2-3 TRBD2 TRBV7-2 . TGTGCCAGCAGCTTAGACGGGAGGGCCAGGGATACGCAGTATTTT CASSLDGRARDTQYF
TRBJ1-3 TRBD1 TRBV4-1 few TGCGCCAGCAGGGCAGGGGGCCTCGCATCCCGCTCTGGAAACACCATATATTTT CASRAGGLASRSGNTIYF
TRBJ2-7 TRBD1 TRBV15 few TGTGCCACCAGCAGAGATTCGGCAGGGGGATCCTACGAGCAGTACTTC CATSRDSAGGSYEQYF
TRBJ2-1 . TRBV28 few TGTGCCAGCAGTCGAAGGGTCCTAAATGAGCAGTTCTTC CASSRRVLNEQFF
TRBJ1-2 . TRBV10-3 few TGTGCCATCACCCCGGGAACTAACTATGGCTACACCTTC CAITPGTNYGYTF
TRBJ2-3 . TRBV29-1 . TGCAGCGGGGGTGGGACGGATACGCAGTATTTT CSGGGTDTQYF
TRBJ1-1 . TRBV4-3 . TGCGCCAGCAGCCAAGAGGGCCGCGGTGGCAGTAAAGCTTTCTTT CASSQEGRGGSKAFF
TRBJ2-3 . TRBV4-3 . TGCGCCAGCAGCCAGGGGATGGCGGGGGCCCTCACAGATACGCAGTATTTT CASSQGMAGALTDTQYF
TRBJ2-5 . TRBV29-1 few TGCAGCGTTGGAGTTGGAGAGACCCAGTACTTC CSVGVGETQYF
TRBJ2-3 . TRBV5-1 . TGCGCCAGCAGCATCTCCCTACTGGCTCAGATGGCAGATACGCAGTATTTT CASSISLLAQMADTQYF
TRBJ2-1 TRBD1 TRBV7-9 few TGTGCCAGCAGCCCGCGGACAGGGGGCGCGGGGAATGAGCAGTTCTTC CASSPRTGGAGNEQFF
TRBJ2-5 . TRBV7-7 few TGTGCCAGCAGCTTAGGAGAGCCCTCCGGGTACCAAGAGACCCAGTACTTC CASSLGEPSGYQETQYF